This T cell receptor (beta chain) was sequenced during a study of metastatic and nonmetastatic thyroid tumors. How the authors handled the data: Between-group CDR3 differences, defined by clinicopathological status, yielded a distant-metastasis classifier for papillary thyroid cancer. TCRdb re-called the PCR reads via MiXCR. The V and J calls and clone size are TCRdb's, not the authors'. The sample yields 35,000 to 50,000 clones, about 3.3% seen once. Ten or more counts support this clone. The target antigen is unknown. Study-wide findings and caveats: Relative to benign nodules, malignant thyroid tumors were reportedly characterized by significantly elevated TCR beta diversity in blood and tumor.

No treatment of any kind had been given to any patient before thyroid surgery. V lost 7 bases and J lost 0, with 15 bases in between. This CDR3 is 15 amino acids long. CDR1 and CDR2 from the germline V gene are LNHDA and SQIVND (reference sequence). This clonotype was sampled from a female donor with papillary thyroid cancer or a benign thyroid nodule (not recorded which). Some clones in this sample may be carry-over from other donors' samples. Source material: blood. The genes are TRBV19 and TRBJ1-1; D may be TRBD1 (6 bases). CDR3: CASTRGQGMNTEAFF. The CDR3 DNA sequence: TGTGCCAGTACCCGCGGGCAGGGGATGAACACTGAAGCTTTCTTT.